A selection of T cell receptor beta chains follows, all from one sample in a study of cytomegalovirus exposure and HLA in healthy donors. Sequenced by immunoSEQ multiplex PCR; TCRdb stores in-frame clones only, minus some. The data show over 100,000 clones, roughly 74% seen once. The sequencing input was PBMCs. The receptors come from a man in his forties or fifties in good health and CMV-seropositive. Each CDR3 is given without its conserved first and last residue.

V gene: TRBV29-1; CDR3 protein: SVEGAGGVYEQY
V gene: TRBV30; CDR3 protein: AWTPAGAMNYGYT
V gene: TRBV13; CDR3 protein: ASSLGTGHYGYT
V gene: TRBV27; CDR3 protein: ASSIDSYGYEQY
V gene: TRBV27; CDR3 protein: ASSLNRGNYYGYT
V gene: TRBV7-8; CDR3 protein: ASSPGGSTDTQY
V gene: TRBV4-1; CDR3 protein: ASSPRGQQSSYNEQF
V gene: TRBV10-2; CDR3 protein: ASSDYGGANGELF
V gene: TRBV7-2; CDR3 protein: ASSLDSSGGPEQY
V gene: TRBV7-9; CDR3 protein: SSSPGTVTDTQY
V gene: TRBV5-1; CDR3 protein: ASSPQTGSGANVLT
V gene: TRBV5-1; CDR3 protein: ASSPGDPATEAF
V gene: TRBV28; CDR3 protein: ASSIRTGAYEQY
V gene: TRBV5-1; CDR3 protein: ASSLAFRGASWTYEQY
V gene: TRBV7-2; CDR3 protein: ASSFPGLAGGSTDTQY
V gene: TRBV11-3; CDR3 protein: ASSVDRFQPQH
V gene: TRBV19; CDR3 protein: ASSTQSRGSSYEQY